This entry is about one T cell receptor beta chain. Its target is unknown. The sample belongs to a study of graft-versus-host responses after intestinal transplantation. Only in-frame clones appear in the TCRdb table, and some are missing; sequencing was by immunoSEQ multiplex PCR. The table includes fewer than 95,000 clones, roughly 93% detected once. Germline values: CDR1 ENHRY, CDR2 SYGVKD. V lost 3 bases and J 0 bases, leaving 3 bases between the germline ends. The CDR3 has 13 residues. The input for sequencing was unstimulated CD4+ T cells sorted from spleen or lymph node cells, taken before transplant. This sequence was found in a human donor who was the organ donor for an intestinal transplant. The rearrangement links TRBV10-3 to TRBJ1-3, with no clear D. The CDR3 loop is CAISDTSGNTIYF. CDR3 nucleotide sequence: TGTGCCATCAGTGACACCTCTGGAAACACCATATATTTT.